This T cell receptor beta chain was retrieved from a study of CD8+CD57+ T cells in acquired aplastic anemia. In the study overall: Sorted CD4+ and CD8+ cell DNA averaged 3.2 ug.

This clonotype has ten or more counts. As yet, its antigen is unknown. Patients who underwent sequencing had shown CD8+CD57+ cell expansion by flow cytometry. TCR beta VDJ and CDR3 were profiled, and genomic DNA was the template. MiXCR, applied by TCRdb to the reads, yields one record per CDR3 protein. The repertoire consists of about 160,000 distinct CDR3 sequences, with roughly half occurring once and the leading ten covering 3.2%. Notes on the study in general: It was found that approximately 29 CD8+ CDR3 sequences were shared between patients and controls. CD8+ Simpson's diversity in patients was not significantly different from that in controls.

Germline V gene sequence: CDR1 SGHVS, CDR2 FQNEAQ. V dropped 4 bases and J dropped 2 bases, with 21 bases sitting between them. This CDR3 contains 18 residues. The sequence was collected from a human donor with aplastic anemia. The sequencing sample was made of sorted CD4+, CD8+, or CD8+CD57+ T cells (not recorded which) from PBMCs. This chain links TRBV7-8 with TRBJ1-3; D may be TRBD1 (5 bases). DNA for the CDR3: TGTGCCAGCAGCTCAGGAAGGGGTTTGGGTAATACTGGAAACACCATATATTTT. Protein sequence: CASSSGRGLGNTGNTIYF.